The sequence of this TCR beta chain was determined in a study of T cell responses to AZD1222 COVID-19 vaccine. Remarks on this clone: The antigen is unknown.

Findings of the study overall: Spike was spanned by vaccine-associated CD4 TCRs, which were dominant at 160-218 and 743-854.

Trimming removed 5 bases from V and 0 bases from J, with 14 bases in between. The V gene's germline CDR1 is LNHNV and CDR2 YYDKDF (reference sequence). This CDR3 spans 15 amino acids. Clones were sequenced by immunoSEQ multiplex PCR, and TCRdb holds only the in-frame ones, with some missing. Of 60,000 to 70,000 clones in the sample, around 82% were seen once. This receptor was obtained from an adult in good health. This sequence joins TRBV15 and TRBJ2-7, with D maybe TRBD2 (6 bases). The input for sequencing was peripheral blood, taken on day 0 of AZD1222 vaccination. In DNA, the CDR3 is TGTGCCACCAGCGGAGGGACTGGGGGCTCCTACGAGCAGTACTTC. Its protein is CATSGGTGGSYEQYF.